This T cell receptor (beta chain) was profiled in a study of vaccination and CD4 T cells after COVID-19. Study-level points and caveats: A nonsignificant rise from roughly 22 to 38 was seen in the median number of SARS-CoV-2-reactive clonotypes.

CD4+ T cells that had been cultured provided DNA sequenced with the Oncomine TCR Beta short-read assay. MiXCR was run by TCRdb on the PCR reads, yielding one entry per CDR3 protein. The sample has about 15,000 distinct CDR3 sequences; around 40% are singletons. The sample's treatment: approximately nine-day PBMC culture with coronavirus spike peptide pools or control peptides (ViraFEST assay). Antigen-specific T cell expansion with peptide pools preceded TCR sequencing in the ViraFEST approach. From germline, CDR1 is MNHEY and CDR2 SMNVEV (reference sequence). CDR3 length equals 15 residues. With 1 base removed from V and 7 bases from J, the gap between germline ends came to 11 bases. The sample holds a few counts of this clonotype. Its cognate antigen is unknown.

V and J are TRBV27 and TRBJ1-6, with a possible D match to TRBD1 (5 bases). Source material: cultured CD4+ T cells from blood. The origin of this receptor is a human donor with COVID-19. CDR3 protein: CASSLLGQANSPLHF. CDR3 coding DNA: TGTGCCAGCAGTTTATTGGGGCAGGCCAATTCACCCCTCCACTTT.